This TCR beta chain was identified in a study of T cells in Graves' hyperthyroidism and ophthalmopathy. Stable hyperthyroidism: no ophthalmopathy progression over 18 months of follow-up. Patients were excluded for uncontrolled infection, other autoimmune disease, pregnancy or lactation. About 10 ml of fresh peripheral blood supplied the PBMCs. Researchers amplified the TCR beta CDR3 regions from RNA transcripts. A set of HTBI primers served as the primers for a first-round RT-PCR of the TCR CDR3. TCRdb re-called the multiplex PCR reads through MiXCR, storing one row per CDR3 protein. The data contain about 360,000 distinct CDR3 sequences, roughly 13% of them singletons. This clonotype was seen at least ten times. V was clipped by 2 bases and J by 3 bases, with 11 bases between them. Looked up from germline, CDR1 is SGHTA and CDR2 is FQGNSA. This CDR3 contains 15 residues.

The source of this sequence is a woman aged 18 to 35 with Graves' hyperthyroidism. Specimen: blood. The rearrangement links TRBV7-2 to TRBJ1-5; D is unclear. The CDR3 sequence is CASSLPDGNNQPQHF. The CDR3 DNA sequence: TGTGCCAGCAGCTTACCGGACGGTAACAATCAGCCCCAGCATTTT.